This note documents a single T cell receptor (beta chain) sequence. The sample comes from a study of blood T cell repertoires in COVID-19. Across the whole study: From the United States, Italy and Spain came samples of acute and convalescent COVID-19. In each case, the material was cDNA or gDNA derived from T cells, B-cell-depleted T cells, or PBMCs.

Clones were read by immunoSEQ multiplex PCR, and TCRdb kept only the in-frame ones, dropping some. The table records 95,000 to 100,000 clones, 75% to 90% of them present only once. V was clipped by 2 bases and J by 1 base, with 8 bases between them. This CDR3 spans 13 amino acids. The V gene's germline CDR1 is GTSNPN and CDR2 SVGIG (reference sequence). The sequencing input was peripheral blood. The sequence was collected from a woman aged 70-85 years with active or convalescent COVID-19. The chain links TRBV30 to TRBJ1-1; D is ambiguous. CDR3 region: CAWSHTGNTEAFF. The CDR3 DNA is TGTGCCTGGAGTCATACGGGGAACACTGAAGCTTTCTTT.